The rows below give T cell receptor beta chains drawn from one sample of a study of CD8 T cells in ankylosing spondylitis. TCRdb reanalysed the 5' RACE reads using MiXCR and keeps one entry per CDR3 protein. Here the sample spans a few hundred thousand distinct CDR3 sequences, about 15% being singletons. The sample comprised blood, either unsorted or a sorted T cell fraction (not recorded which). All receptors come from a male donor with ankylosing spondylitis. The CDR3 runs from the conserved cysteine through the conserved F or W. D genes are given only for firm matches. A clone size is listed for some rows: how often the clone was seen (once, few, many), or a class if it is expanded.

TRBV7-3	.	TRBJ2-1	TRBD2	TGTGCCAGCAGCCCCCGCGGGGGAAGCTCCTACAATGAGCAGTTCTTC	CASSPRGGSSYNEQFF
TRBV2	.	TRBJ2-1	.	TGTGCCAGCAGTACTTCACAGTCCTACAATGAGCAGTTCTTC	CASSTSQSYNEQFF
TRBV4-1	many	TRBJ2-5	TRBD2	TGCGCCAGCAGCCAAGATGTTTCGGCTAGCGGGAGGCACCAAGAGACCCAGTACTTC	CASSQDVSASGRHQETQYF
TRBV18	.	TRBJ2-1	TRBD2	TGTGCCACCGTCGGACTAGCCACCTACAATGAGCAGTTCTTC	CATVGLATYNEQFF
TRBV12-5	few	TRBJ2-7	TRBD1	TGTGCTAGTGGTTTGGTACAAGGGACAGGGGGCTACGAGCAGTACTTC	CASGLVQGTGGYEQYF
TRBV30	.	TRBJ1-4	.	TGTGCCTGGAGTGTACAGCTTAATGAAAAACTGTTTTTT	CAWSVQLNEKLFF
TRBV6-2/TRBV6-3	few	TRBJ2-2	TRBD1	TGTGCCAGCAGTTACTCGATTATTACAGGGGGCCTTTTCACCGGGGAGCTGTTTTTT	CASSYSIITGGLFTGELFF
TRBV6-1	.	TRBJ1-3	.	TGTGCCAGCAGTGAGGGGGCGTGGGGAAACACCATATATTTT	CASSEGAWGNTIYF
TRBV5-1	.	TRBJ1-1	.	TGCGCCAGCAGCTTGGGGGGTACATCGGGCCTGGAGGCTTTCTTT	CASSLGGTSGLEAFF
TRBV6-1	.	TRBJ1-2	.	TGTGCCAGCAGTGGTGTGCGGTCGGGCTATGGCTACACCTTC	CASSGVRSGYGYTF
TRBV6-2/TRBV6-3	.	TRBJ2-1	.	TGTGCCAGCAGTTACTCGACCCCCGATGGGCAGTTCTTC	CASSYSTPDGQFF
TRBV5-5	.	TRBJ1-6	.	TGTGCCAGCAGCTTGGGGGGTCTCCGGGGTTCACCCCTCCACTTT	CASSLGGLRGSPLHF
TRBV6-1	.	TRBJ2-7	.	TGTGCCAGCAGGCTTCAGGACGGCTCCTACGAGCAGTACTTC	CASRLQDGSYEQYF
TRBV12-3/TRBV12-4	few	TRBJ2-2	.	TGTGCCAGCAGTCGACCAGAGGGCCGCACCGGGGAGCTGTTTTTT	CASSRPEGRTGELFF
TRBV7-9	few	TRBJ2-7	.	TGTGCCAGCAGCTATAGCTCGGGCGAGCAGTACTTC	CASSYSSGEQYF
TRBV11-2	.	TRBJ2-3	TRBD2	TGTGCCAGCAGCCTTCTAGCGGATAGCACAGATACGCAGTATTTT	CASSLLADSTDTQYF
TRBV28	.	TRBJ2-6	TRBD2	TGTGCCAGCAGTTTACCCGGACTAGCGGGAAGCTCTGGGGCCAACGTCCTGACTTTC	CASSLPGLAGSSGANVLTF
TRBV6-1	few	TRBJ1-2	.	TGTGCCAGCAGTGAAGTTGACAACATCTATGGCTACACCTTC	CASSEVDNIYGYTF
TRBV6-2/TRBV6-3	few	TRBJ1-2	TRBD1	TGTGCCAGCAGTTACGTCGGGACAGGGTATAGCTATGGCTACACCTTC	CASSYVGTGYSYGYTF
TRBV15	few	TRBJ2-7	.	TGTGCCACCAGCAGAGTGGGGAGATACGAGCAGTACTTC	CATSRVGRYEQYF
TRBV20-1	.	TRBJ2-5	TRBD2	TGCAGTGCTAGTCCAGGGTCGGGGGGAGAGACCCAGTACTTC	CSASPGSGGETQYF
TRBV12-3/TRBV12-4	many	TRBJ2-7	.	TGTGCCAGCAGTTCCTCACCCCAAGGGTACGAGCAGTACTTC	CASSSSPQGYEQYF
TRBV12-3/TRBV12-4	many	TRBJ2-2	.	TGTGCCAGCAGCCGAGGCATAGGGGGTACCGGGGAGCTGTTTTTT	CASSRGIGGTGELFF
TRBV20-1	many	TRBJ2-2	TRBD2	TGCAGTGCTAGAAAGCCTAGCGGGGGTTCCGGGGAGCTGTTTTTT	CSARKPSGGSGELFF
TRBV9	few	TRBJ2-5	TRBD2	TGTGCCAGCAGCGTAGTACCCGAACTAGCGCTTTTC	CASSVVPELALF
TRBV5-1	few	TRBJ2-3	TRBD2	TGCGCCAGCAGGTCCCCGGGACTAGCGTCGGCAGATACGCAGTATTTT	CASRSPGLASADTQYF
TRBV18	few	TRBJ2-3	.	TGTGCCAGCTCACCAAACAGCCAAGATACGCAGTATTTT	CASSPNSQDTQYF
TRBV20-1	few	TRBJ1-1	.	TGCAGTGCTAGCTCCCGCGTTGAAGCTTTCTTT	CSASSRVEAFF
TRBV20-1	.	TRBJ2-1	.	TGCAGTGCTCAAGTCGGACAGTACAATGAGCAGTTCTTC	CSAQVGQYNEQFF
TRBV7-9	few	TRBJ1-5	.	TGTGCCAGCAGCTTAGAAGGGGAGCAGCCCCAGCATTTT	CASSLEGEQPQHF
TRBV23-1	.	TRBJ2-2	TRBD1	TGCGCCAGCAGTCAATGTCCGAGACAGGGGCCCGGGGAGCTGTTTTTT	CASSQCPRQGPGELFF
TRBV12-3/TRBV12-4	many	TRBJ1-3	.	TGTGCCAGCAGACTTACTGGAAACACCATATATTTT	CASRLTGNTIYF
TRBV29-1	.	TRBJ1-4	.	TGCAGCGTTCTCGTCACAGGGAGTGAAAAACTGTTTTTT	CSVLVTGSEKLFF
TRBV5-6	.	TRBJ2-3	TRBD2	TGTGCCAGCAGGCAGGGACTAGCGGGGGGGCGAAAAACAGATACGCAGTATTTT	CASRQGLAGGRKTDTQYF
TRBV9	few	TRBJ2-5	.	TGTGCCAGCAGCGGCGGGACAGCACAAGAGACCCAGTACTTC	CASSGGTAQETQYF
TRBV9	.	TRBJ2-1	TRBD2	TGTGCCAGCAACCCGGCGGGGGGCAAATACAATGAGCAGTTCTTC	CASNPAGGKYNEQFF
TRBV30	few	TRBJ2-5	TRBD1	TGTGCCTTGGGGACAGACCAAGAGACCCAGTACTTC	CALGTDQETQYF
TRBV20-1	.	TRBJ2-1	TRBD2	TGCAGTGCACCAACTAGCGGGGGCAATGAGCAGTTCTTC	CSAPTSGGNEQFF
TRBV6-5	few	TRBJ1-3	.	TGTGCCAGCAGTTACGGAGATGTTTCTGGAAACACCATATATTTT	CASSYGDVSGNTIYF
TRBV29-1	many	TRBJ2-4	TRBD1	TGCAGCGTTGAAGAGAACAGGGGGCCTACCAAAAACATTCAGTACTTC	CSVEENRGPTKNIQYF
TRBV29-1	.	TRBJ1-3	TRBD1	TGCAGCGTTGGAACAGGGGGATCGGGAAACACCATATATTTT	CSVGTGGSGNTIYF
TRBV29-1	.	TRBJ2-7	.	TGCAGCGTTGAGACGGGGAGCAAAATCTCCTACGAGCAGTACTTC	CSVETGSKISYEQYF
TRBV7-9	.	TRBJ2-2	TRBD2	TGTGCCAGCAGCCCCCTAGCGGGAGCTGTCAGCGGGGAGCTGTTTTTT	CASSPLAGAVSGELFF
TRBV27	few	TRBJ1-2	.	TGTGCCAGCAGTTTTTCGCGGGTCGCTAACTATGGCTACACCTTC	CASSFSRVANYGYTF
TRBV7-8	.	TRBJ2-6	.	TGTGCCAGCAGCTTAGTTGGGGGGTCCACTGGGGCCAACGTCCTGACTTTC	CASSLVGGSTGANVLTF
TRBV6-2/TRBV6-3	few	TRBJ1-1	.	TGTGCCAGCAGCCGTCGCGATTCATCTGAAGCTTTCTTT	CASSRRDSSEAFF
TRBV4-1	many	TRBJ2-5	.	TGCGCCAGCAGCCAAGAGACGAGTCAAGAGACCCAGTACTTC	CASSQETSQETQYF
TRBV2	few	TRBJ2-1	.	TGTGCCAGCAGGGCCTCAGAGGGAGGTGAGCAGTTCTTC	CASRASEGGEQFF
TRBV12-3/TRBV12-4	.	TRBJ2-2	TRBD2	TGTGCCAGCAGTTTGAGCGGGACTAGCGGGGGCCCAACCGGGGAGCTGTTTTTT	CASSLSGTSGGPTGELFF
TRBV10-1	many	TRBJ2-1	TRBD2	TGCGCCAGCAGTGAGGCGGGGGGCCGGTCCGCTGAGCAGTTCTTC	CASSEAGGRSAEQFF
TRBV5-1	many	TRBJ1-1	TRBD1	TGCGCCAGCAGCTCCGGACAGGGGAACACTGAAGCTTTCTTT	CASSSGQGNTEAFF
TRBV12-3/TRBV12-4	.	TRBJ1-5	.	TGTGCCAGCAGATGGGACCTGAATCAGCCCCAGCATTTT	CASRWDLNQPQHF